This TCR beta chain stems from a study of cytomegalovirus exposure and HLA in healthy donors. The CDR3 loop spans 15 amino acids. The germline V gene encodes CDR1 SSHAT and CDR2 FNYEAQ (reference sequence). Deletions cut 5 bases from V and 6 bases from J, with 17 bases between. Researchers ran the PCR with 60 Vbeta and 13 Jbeta primers. TCRdb's copy holds only in-frame clones and misses some; the assay was immunoSEQ multiplex PCR. The data show 150,000 or so clones, approximately 80% seen once. The sequence was obtained from a man aged 45-65 years in good health and CMV-seropositive. J is TRBJ2-1 and V is TRBV7-7; tentative D call: TRBD1 (5 bases). Sequencing was performed on PBMCs. CDR3 amino acids: CASSPTGPFSNEQFF. The CDR3 DNA follows: TGTGCCAGCAGCCCTACAGGTCCCTTTAGCAATGAGCAGTTCTTC. The full variable domain, with the rest looked up from reference TRBV7-7 and TRBJ2-1, is GAGVSQSPRYKVTKRGQDVTLRCDPISSHATLYWYQQALGQGPEFLTYFNYEAQPDKSGLPSDRFSAERPEGSISTLTIQRTEQRDSAMYRCASSPTGPFSNEQFFGPGTRLTVL.